The subject of this entry is one TCR beta chain. V gave up 0 bases and J gave up 0 bases, with 7 bases separating them. This CDR3 has 16 residues. Germline loops: CDR1 SGHRS, CDR2 YFSETQ. In the original workflow: Nucleated cell counts were estimated from reference gene primer amplification. Data came from immunoSEQ multiplex PCR; TCRdb stores just in-frame clones and leaves some out. The DNA was the basis for D and trimming; V, J and clone size are from that table. The table records 250,000 to 300,000 clones, 70% to 90% of them present only once. The data belong to a study of blood T cell repertoires in COVID-19. Study in general: Samples came from the United States, Italy and Spain, spanning acute and convalescent COVID-19. PBMCs, B-cell-depleted T cells, or T cells provided the cDNA or gDNA that made up the material.

The source of this sequence is a man over 45 with active or convalescent COVID-19. The V and J genes are TRBV5-1 and TRBJ1-6; D perhaps matches TRBD1 (5 bases). Sequencing was performed on peripheral blood. The CDR3 DNA reads as TGCGCCAGCAGCTTGGACGACAGCTCCTATAATTCACCCCTCCACTTT. This codes for CASSLDDSSYNSPLHF.